Below, 26 T cell receptor beta chains from the same sample are listed, as sequenced in a study of technical replicates of blood from a handful of donors. Sequencing was performed with immunoSEQ multiplex PCR; in TCRdb, only in-frame clones are kept and a portion is missing. The sample consists of 87,000 or so clones, around 93% of them appearing once. Sequenced sample: T cells isolated from PBMCs. The receptor source for this set is a human donor in good health.

The gene calls are TRBV5-1 and TRBJ2-1; the match to TRBD2 covers 14 bases. CDR1 and CDR2 from the germline V gene are SGHRS and YFSETQ. V was pared by 5 bases and J by 8 bases, with 9 bases of the junction left unmatched. This CDR3 is built from 16 residues. Written as DNA, the CDR3 is TGCGCCAGCAGGTATGGACTAGCGGGAGGTATTTATGAGCAGTTCTTC. Residues: CASRYGLAGGIYEQFF.

This clone appeared a single time. The CDR3 is CASSQGGLASGTQYF. The CDR3 DNA follows: TGCGCCAGCAGCCAAGGTGGACTAGCATCGGGGACCCAGTACTTC. V usage is TRBV4-1 and J usage is TRBJ2-5, with 8 positions matching TRBD2. Germline CDR1 reads MGHRA; CDR2 reads YSYEKL. The CDR3 loop spans 15 amino acids. Trimming removed 1 base from V and 7 bases from J; junction bases left unmatched: 8.

As DNA, the CDR3 is TGTGCCAGCAACCCCCGTCCGGGACTAGAGTACGAGCAGTACTTC. It specifies CASNPRPGLEYEQYF. The chain employs TRBV2 and TRBJ2-7; 8 bases map to TRBD2. The CDR3 spans 15 residues. CDR1 and CDR2 (germline): SNHLY, FYNNEI. V shed 7 bases and J 4 bases; nucleotides not matched to a gene: 12.

This rearrangement joins TRBV10-3 to TRBJ2-1; the match to TRBD1 covers 9 bases. Germline trimming cut 6 bases from V and 6 bases from J; bases unmatched to any gene: 6. The CDR3 extends over 14 amino acids. Germline CDR1 is ENHRY and CDR2 is SYGVKD. Here the CDR3 reads CAISRDREANEQFF. For the CDR3, the DNA is TGTGCCATCAGCCGGGACAGGGAAGCCAATGAGCAGTTCTTC.

This chain links TRBV27 with TRBJ1-4, with D perhaps matching TRBD1 (5 bases). The CDR3 loop spans 15 amino acids. From germline, CDR1 is MNHEY and CDR2 SMNVEV (reference sequence). V gave up 5 bases and J gave up 11 bases, with 21 bases separating them. The CDR3 sequence: CASSLQAGSARKLFF. The CDR3, as DNA: TGTGCCAGCAGTCTCCAGGCAGGGTCAGCACGTAAACTGTTTTTT.

The chain has TRBV7-9 and TRBJ2-5, with D perhaps matching TRBD2 (6 bases). Trimming removed 7 bases from V and 5 bases from J, with 8 bases in between. This CDR3 comprises 11 residues. In germline, CDR1 is SEHNR, CDR2 FQNEAQ (reference sequence). The CDR3 DNA follows: TGTGCCAGCACCCGGGGGGAGACCCAGTACTTC. Translation: CASTRGETQYF.

V and J are TRBV5-4 and TRBJ1-1, with D possibly TRBD1 on 5 matching bases. There are 15 residues in the CDR3. V shed 1 base and J shed 4 bases, with 14 bases lying between them. Germline V lookup: CDR1 SGHNT, CDR2 YYREEE (reference sequence). DNA of the CDR3: TGTGCCAGCAGCTTGAACAGGTTCCGTCCCACTGAAGCTTTCTTT. Translation: CASSLNRFRPTEAFF.

This clone was recorded only once. The rearrangement joins TRBV15 to TRBJ1-2; 7 bases align to TRBD1. Germline CDR1 is LNHNV and CDR2 is YYDKDF (reference sequence). This CDR3 has 15 residues. With 2 bases clipped from V and 2 bases from J, the junction kept 5 bases outside the gene matches. CDR3 nucleotide sequence: TGTGCCACCAGCAGACAGATACAGGGGAACTATGGCTACACCTTC. Protein sequence: CATSRQIQGNYGYTF.

This chain joins TRBV30 and TRBJ1-1; tentative D call: TRBD1 (5 bases). The CDR3 contains 13 residues. V was trimmed by 0 bases and J by 8 bases, leaving 13 bases between them. The germline V gene encodes CDR1 GTSNPN and CDR2 SVGIG (reference sequence). In nucleotides, the CDR3 is TGTGCCTGGAGTGTACAGGACGGATCGGAAGCTTTCTTT. It codes for CAWSVQDGSEAFF.

The CDR3 region is CASSLVSAGAYEQYF. DNA for the CDR3: TGTGCCAGCAGCTTAGTATCGGCGGGAGCCTACGAGCAGTACTTC. This sequence joins TRBV7-2 and TRBJ2-7, with TRBD2 identical over 7 bases. Germline values: CDR1 SGHTA, CDR2 FQGNSA. The V segment lost 1 base and the J segment 2 bases; nucleotides outside the gene matches: 5. This CDR3 has 15 amino acids.

The CDR3 loop reads CASSDGTGLSGNQPQHF. CDR3 nucleotides: TGTGCCAGCAGCGATGGGACAGGGCTCTCAGGGAATCAGCCCCAGCATTTT. The V gene is TRBV9, the J gene TRBJ1-5, with 9 nucleotides matching TRBD1. The germline V gene encodes CDR1 SGDLS and CDR2 YYNGEE. The ends lost 3 bases at V and 4 bases at J; junction bases unmatched: 11. The CDR3 extends over 17 amino acids.

J is TRBJ2-1 and V is TRBV4-1, with D possibly being TRBD1 (5 bases). V gave up 5 bases and J gave up 4 bases, with 9 bases separating them. The CDR3 spans 13 residues. Germline assignment: CDR1 MGHRA and CDR2 YSYEKL. The CDR3 here is CASSETVYNEQFF. The DNA of the CDR3 is TGCGCCAGCAGCGAGACAGTTTACAATGAGCAGTTCTTC.

The chain combines TRBV10-3 with TRBJ2-1; 7 bases line up with TRBD2. The CDR3 length is 17 residues. Losses at the gene ends were 0 bases for V and 1 base for J; bases not matched to a gene: 6. Germline V gene data show CDR1 as ENHRY and CDR2 as SYGVKD. CDR3 amino acids: CAISESEAGVSYNEQFF. The CDR3 DNA reads as TGTGCCATCAGTGAGTCGGAGGCGGGAGTATCCTACAATGAGCAGTTCTTC.

The chain combines TRBV7-8 with TRBJ2-7; 11 bases map to TRBD2. The germline V gene has CDR1 SGHVS and CDR2 FQNEAQ. V lost 5 bases and J lost 4; bases outside the gene matches: 10. The length of the CDR3 is 16 residues. Here the CDR3 DNA reads TGTGCCAGCAGCCCCCGGTCACTAGCGGGAGCTTACGAGCAGTACTTC. Translating gives CASSPRSLAGAYEQYF. Complete variable domain (other parts from reference TRBV7-8 and TRBJ2-7): GAGVSQSPRYKVAKRGQDVALRCDPISGHVSLFWYQQALGQGPEFLTYFQNEAQLDKSGLPSDRFFAERPEGSVSTLKIQRTQQEDSAVYLCASSPRSLAGAYEQYFGPGTRLTVT.

The chain couples TRBV5-1 to TRBJ2-7; 7 bases are shared with TRBD1. The CDR3 runs 15 residues. Looked up from germline, CDR1 is SGHRS and CDR2 is YFSETQ. With V trimmed by 0 bases and J by 2 bases, 5 bases remained unmatched. The CDR3 spells CASSLVPGQPYEQYF. For the CDR3, the DNA is TGCGCCAGCAGCTTGGTACCGGGACAGCCCTACGAGCAGTACTTC.

The DNA for the CDR3 is TGTGCCAGCAGTTACAAAGCGGCCTACAATGAGCAGTTCTTC. Its protein is CASSYKAAYNEQFF. The V call is TRBV6-5, the J call TRBJ2-1; tentatively, D is TRBD2 (5 bases). Per germline, CDR1 MNHEY and CDR2 SVGAGI. This CDR3 has 14 residues. Deletions cut 2 bases from V and 2 bases from J, with 7 bases between.

This chain links TRBV27 with TRBJ2-7; 7 nucleotides line up with TRBD1. V lost 4 bases to trimming and J lost 0 bases; unmatched junction nucleotides: 0. CDR1 and CDR2 from the germline V gene are MNHEY and SMNVEV (reference sequence). The CDR3 sequence is 13 residues long. The CDR3 loop is CASSWDSSYEQYF. CDR3 nucleotides: TGTGCCAGCAGTTGGGACAGCTCCTACGAGCAGTACTTC.

This chain connects TRBV7-3 to TRBJ1-2; tentatively, D is TRBD1 (5 bases). This CDR3 has 13 amino acids. Germline-derived CDR1 and CDR2 are SGHTA and FQGTGA. Trimming pared 1 base from V and 3 bases from J, leaving 6 bases between. In DNA form, the CDR3 reads TGTGCCAGCAGCTTAAGCAGGGACTATGGCTACACCTTC. Protein sequence: CASSLSRDYGYTF.

The chain couples TRBV27 to TRBJ1-1; no clear D. The CDR3 consists of 13 residues. With 7 bases removed from V and 3 bases from J, the gap between germline ends came to 12 bases. Germline V gene sequence: CDR1 MNHEY, CDR2 SMNVEV (reference sequence). This CDR3 is CASNRRVDTEAFF. As DNA, the CDR3 is TGTGCCAGCAATCGACGGGTCGACACTGAAGCTTTCTTT.

This sequence joins TRBV6-1 and TRBJ1-2; 8 positions agree with TRBD1. Unmatched junction bases numbered 6, after V lost 5 bases and J lost 4 bases. This CDR3 spans 14 amino acids. Germline V gene sequence: CDR1 MNHNS, CDR2 SASEGT. Here the CDR3 reads CASSPWDRLYGYTF. The CDR3 nucleotides are TGTGCCAGCAGTCCATGGGACAGGCTCTATGGCTACACCTTC.

This rearrangement joins TRBV11-3 to TRBJ2-5, with 12 bases identical to TRBD2. J gave up 1 base and V 5 bases, and 5 bases lay outside the gene matches. The germline V gene encodes CDR1 SGHNT and CDR2 YENEEA. The length of the CDR3 is 16 residues. CDR3 loop: CASSPRLAGAQETQYF. For the CDR3, the DNA is TGTGCCAGCAGCCCTCGACTAGCGGGAGCCCAAGAGACCCAGTACTTC.

The chain carries TRBV2 and TRBJ1-2; D not resolved. Germline CDR1 and CDR2: SNHLY and FYNNEI. The CDR3 is made up of 15 amino acids. V lost 5 bases and J 0 bases, leaving 13 bases between the germline ends. CDR3 sequence: CASSLTSGANYGYTF. The CDR3 DNA sequence: TGTGCCAGCAGTCTAACGAGCGGGGCTAACTATGGCTACACCTTC.

The CDR3 nucleotides read TGTGCCAGCAGTTTATCCCGGGACTATACTGCCAGCCGGTTCTTC. Protein: CASSLSRDYTASRFF. The V and J genes are TRBV27 and TRBJ2-1; TRBD2 matches at 7 bases. This CDR3 region has 15 residues. In germline, CDR1 is MNHEY, CDR2 SMNVEV (reference sequence). V lost 0 bases and J lost 15; bases outside the gene matches: 14.

This chain connects TRBV25-1 to TRBJ1-2, with a tentative D call TRBD1 (5 bases). Germline V gene sequence: CDR1 MGHDK, CDR2 SYGVNS. V was clipped by 6 bases and J by 8 bases, with 16 bases between them. The CDR3 covers 13 residues. The CDR3 protein is CASRGRGAWGYTF. CDR3 coding DNA: TGTGCCAGCAGGGGTAGGGGCGCCTGGGGCTACACCTTC.

V gene TRBV2 combines with J gene TRBJ2-1; D gene uncertain. The V gene's germline CDR1 is SNHLY and CDR2 FYNNEI. This CDR3 spans 13 amino acids. V was shortened by 3 bases and J by 8 bases, with 11 bases between the two germline ends. The CDR3 coding sequence is TGTGCCAGCAGTGACTCCCTCGTCGATGAGCAGTTCTTC. It yields the protein CASSDSLVDEQFF.

The chain has TRBV4-1 and TRBJ2-7; TRBD1 is a possible D gene (6 bases). The V end lost 4 bases, the J end lost 3 bases, and 13 bases lay between the germline ends. This CDR3 is 14 amino acids long. CDR1 is MGHRA, CDR2 YSYEKL, per germline. Here the CDR3 reads CASSPKEGGYEQYF. The CDR3 nucleotides are TGCGCCAGCAGCCCTAAAGAAGGGGGCTACGAGCAGTACTTC.